Described below is a single T cell receptor (beta chain) sequence and its context. Its antigen is undetermined. The source of the sample is a study of T-cell memory formation after mild COVID-19. Study-level results: Contracting clones from day 15 to 85 had balanced CD4/CD8; later expanders favoured CD4+. Of the contracting clones, CD4+ ones lay mainly in CM and EM, and CD8+ ones in EMRA. Cross-reactive memory seemingly joined, as some responding clones were found in pre-infection memory. What remained unconfirmed was the SARS-CoV-2 specificity of second-wave clones peaking on day 37.

TCRdb fed the 5' RACE reads into MiXCR, producing one record per CDR3 protein. This sample has 70,000 to 100,000 distinct CDR3 sequences, with more than 13% found just once. There are 14 residues in the CDR3. V lost 6 bases and J 3 bases, leaving 12 bases between the germline ends. Germline V lookup: CDR1 MNHEY, CDR2 SMNVEV (reference sequence). Material for sequencing was PBMCs or a T cell subset sorted from them (not recorded which). The receptor comes from a man aged 18-30 years who had mild COVID-19 (a few samples of this study predate the infection). Cell type and time point are not known. The rearrangement joins TRBV27 to TRBJ1-5, with a weak D call TRBD1 (5 bases). The CDR3 nucleotides read TGTGCCAGCAGCCTACAGGCGTACAATCAGCCCCAGCATTTT. The encoded protein is CASSLQAYNQPQHF.